The 32 T cell receptor beta chains presented below share a single source sample, sequenced in a study of ipilimumab plus nivolumab after autologous stem cell transplantation. Produced via immunoSEQ multiplex PCR; TCRdb's table is partial and in-frame only. The table lists 20,000 to 25,000 clones, over 65% of them singletons. The input for sequencing was PBMCs, taken in a trial of ipilimumab plus nivolumab as post-transplant consolidation. The receptors originated from a male donor with diffuse large B-cell lymphoma.

This clone was observed a handful of times. The chain is built from TRBV30 and TRBJ1-5, with unresolved D. Trimming took off 0 bases at V and 3 bases at J, with 9 bases between the two ends. Germline CDR1 reads GTSNPN; CDR2 reads SVGIG (reference sequence). This CDR3 spans 14 amino acids. The CDR3, as DNA: TGTGCCTGGAGTGTTACGGGAGACAATCAGCCCCAGCATTTT. Translated: CAWSVTGDNQPQHF.

V usage is TRBV5-1 and J usage is TRBJ2-5, with TRBD2 matching over 11 bases. V was pared by 0 bases and J by 0 bases, with 4 bases of the junction left unmatched. CDR1 SGHRS and CDR2 YFSETQ come from the germline V gene. The CDR3 spans 17 residues. In nucleotides, the CDR3 is TGCGCCAGCAGCTTGGCGGCTAGCGGGGGGTACCAAGAGACCCAGTACTTC. This codes for CASSLAASGGYQETQYF.

V usage is TRBV27 and J usage is TRBJ1-4, with a weak D call TRBD1 (5 bases). V was clipped by 5 bases and J by 7 bases, with 20 bases between them. This CDR3 region has 16 residues. Per the germline V gene, CDR1 is MNHEY and CDR2 is SMNVEV (reference sequence). As DNA, the CDR3 is TGTGCCAGCAGTCCCTCCGACAGAGAACTTGGTGAAAAACTGTTTTTT. Its translation is CASSPSDRELGEKLFF.

The chain carries TRBV7-6 and TRBJ2-5, with D tentatively TRBD2 (6 bases). V was cut by 5 bases and J by 4 bases, with 17 bases left in between. Germline V gives CDR1 SGHVS, CDR2 FNYEAQ. The CDR3 runs 15 residues. Here the CDR3 DNA reads TGTGCCAGCAGCCAAGCCCCAGCAGCGGGAGAGACCCAGTACTTC. It encodes CASSQAPAAGETQYF.

The V and J genes are TRBV6-1 and TRBJ1-1, with D maybe TRBD1 (6 bases). The germline V gene encodes CDR1 MNHNS and CDR2 SASEGT. CDR3 length equals 13 residues. V was trimmed by 7 bases and J by 1 base, leaving 10 bases between them. CDR3 in amino acids: CASTGQRNTEAFF. DNA of the CDR3: TGTGCCAGCACCGGACAGAGGAACACTGAAGCTTTCTTT.

This sequence joins TRBV6-1 and TRBJ2-3; 8 nucleotides agree with TRBD2. The CDR3 runs to 14 residues. Losses at the gene ends were 6 bases for V and 2 bases for J; bases not matched to a gene: 4. Germline lookup yields CDR1 MNHNS and CDR2 SASEGT. CDR3 sequence: CASSQRGNTDTQYF. The CDR3 DNA reads TGTGCCAGCAGCCAGCGGGGGAACACAGATACGCAGTATTTT.

In its sample, this clone was seen once. This chain links TRBV13 with TRBJ1-1, with 8 bases matching TRBD1. V shed 5 bases and J 5 bases; nucleotides not matched to a gene: 4. The length of the CDR3 is 13 residues. CDR1 PRHDT and CDR2 FYEKMQ come from the germline V gene (reference sequence). CDR3 sequence (DNA): TGTGCCAGCAGCAGGGACAGGTCGACTGAAGCTTTCTTT. It yields the protein CASSRDRSTEAFF. The full variable domain, rest sourced from reference TRBV13 and TRBJ1-1, is AAGVIQSPRHLIKEKRETATLKCYPIPRHDTVYWYQQGPGQDPQFLISFYEKMQSDKGSIPDRFSAQQFSDYHSELNMSSLELGDSALYFCASSRDRSTEAFFGQGTRLTVV.

The sample holds one count of this clone. The rearrangement uses TRBV7-8 and TRBJ1-6; no reliable D call. The CDR3 contains 18 residues. The germline V and J ends were trimmed by 3 bases and 5 bases, with 20 bases remaining between them. The germline CDR1 and CDR2 sequences are SGHVS and FQNEAQ. CDR3 protein: CASSLGLGTQGDNSPLHF. The CDR3 DNA is TGTGCCAGCAGCTTGGGCCTAGGCACCCAAGGCGATAATTCACCCCTCCACTTT.

The chain uses TRBV11-3 and TRBJ2-1; 10 bases are shared with TRBD2. Per the germline V gene, CDR1 is SGHNT and CDR2 is YENEEA. This CDR3 is built from 16 residues. V dropped 3 bases and J dropped 3; count of bases not matched to a gene: 5. The CDR3 DNA reads TGTGCCAGCAGCTTGAGCGGGGGGGCCCACTACAATGAGCAGTTCTTC. As protein: CASSLSGGAHYNEQFF.

This chain uses TRBV19 with TRBJ1-5; 11 bases map to TRBD1. Trimming took 5 bases from V and 6 from J; bases not matched to a gene: 12. The CDR3 spans 17 residues. CDR1 is LNHDA and CDR2 is SQIVND in the germline V gene (reference sequence). CDR3 amino acids: CASSPWTGGSFPQPQHF. CDR3 nucleotides: TGTGCCAGTAGTCCCTGGACAGGGGGCTCGTTCCCTCAGCCCCAGCATTTT.

This clone was observed a single time. The rearrangement uses TRBV4-1 and TRBJ2-5, with a weak D call TRBD1 (6 bases). Near its end, the DNA agrees better with TRBJ2-7, so the J call may be wrong. Per germline, CDR1 MGHRA and CDR2 YSYEKL. This CDR3 region has 17 residues. The CDR3 protein is CASSQVYQGPRLGEQYF. The DNA for the CDR3 is TGCGCCAGCAGCCAAGTTTATCAGGGGCCGCGGTTGGGCGAGCAGTACTTC.

This chain connects TRBV18 to TRBJ2-5, with 9 bases fitting TRBD1. This CDR3 region has 14 residues. In germline, CDR1 is KGHSH, CDR2 LQKENI. After removal of 2 bases from V and 3 bases from J, the junction contained 1 base not matched to a gene. The CDR3 here is CASSPGTGKETQYF. CDR3 DNA sequence: TGTGCCAGCTCACCAGGGACAGGGAAAGAGACCCAGTACTTC.

The chain carries TRBV5-1 and TRBJ1-2; the D gene is possibly TRBD1 (6 bases). CDR1 SGHRS and CDR2 YFSETQ come from the germline V gene. Trimming took 0 bases from V and 4 from J, leaving 13 bases between them. The CDR3 is 15 residues long. CDR3 sequence: CASSLDSGAVYGYTF. The CDR3 region has the DNA TGCGCCAGCAGCTTGGATTCAGGGGCGGTCTATGGCTACACCTTC.

In its sample, this clone was seen once. The chain couples TRBV10-3 to TRBJ2-1; 8 nucleotides agree with TRBD1. V lost 5 bases and J lost 5; bases outside the gene matches: 8. CDR3 size: 15 residues. CDR1 is ENHRY, CDR2 SYGVKD, per germline. The CDR3 DNA follows: TGTGCCATCAGTCCCCGGGACAGGAGCCACAATGAGCAGTTCTTC. Translated, it gives CAISPRDRSHNEQFF.

The DNA of the CDR3 is TGTGCCAGCTCACCCCGACAGGGGGCGGATGAAAAACTGTTTTTT. It encodes CASSPRQGADEKLFF. V usage is TRBV18 and J usage is TRBJ1-4; 10 nucleotides line up with TRBD1. This CDR3 comprises 15 residues. V shed 3 bases, J shed 6 bases, and the junction held 4 bases outside the gene matches. CDR1 is KGHSH and CDR2 is LQKENI in the germline V gene. Filled out from reference TRBV18 and TRBJ1-4, the complete variable domain reads NAGVMQNPRHLVRRRGQEARLRCSPMKGHSHVYWYRQLPEEGLKFMVYLQKENIIDESGMPKERFSAEFPKEGPSILRIQQVVRGDSAAYFCASSPRQGADEKLFFGSGTQLSVL.

The CDR3 loop reads CASRGMGRGAGNEQFF. The DNA of the CDR3 is TGCGCCAGCAGGGGGATGGGGCGGGGGGCGGGTAATGAGCAGTTCTTC. The rearrangement links TRBV10-2 to TRBJ2-1, with 8 bases matching TRBD2. J gave up 7 bases and V 6 bases, and 14 bases lay outside the gene matches. Looked up from germline, CDR1 is WSHSY and CDR2 is SAAADI. The CDR3 contains 16 residues.

CDR3 DNA: TGTGCCAGCAGCCATCTAGCGGACGCCTCCTACGAGCAGTACTTC. Translating it yields CASSHLADASYEQYF. This chain links TRBV27 with TRBJ2-5; 7 nucleotides match TRBD2. The J call may be faulty, since TRBJ2-7 better matches the DNA end. The CDR3 length is 15 residues. CDR1 is MNHEY and CDR2 is SMNVEV in the germline V gene (reference sequence).

This chain links TRBV29-1 with TRBJ1-5; tentatively, D is TRBD1 (6 bases). V gave up 6 bases and J gave up 7 bases, with 16 bases separating them. Per the germline V gene, CDR1 is SQVTM and CDR2 is ANQGSEA. The length of the CDR3 is 13 residues. The CDR3 region has the DNA TGCAGCGTCATCACAGGGTCAGGACAGCCCCAGCATTTT. Encoded protein: CSVITGSGQPQHF.

CDR3 in amino acids: CASRSGTSGGETQYF. The DNA of the CDR3 is TGTGCCAGCAGGTCCGGGACTAGCGGGGGAGAGACCCAGTACTTC. The chain carries TRBV7-9 and TRBJ2-5; 14 bases fit TRBD2. In germline, CDR1 is SEHNR, CDR2 FQNEAQ (reference sequence). The trim removed 6 bases at V and 4 bases at J, leaving 4 bases unmatched. This CDR3 region has 15 residues.

As to this clone: Other DNA sequences in the same sample also yield this CDR3. The chain has TRBV10-3 and TRBJ1-5; D gene uncertain. This CDR3 comprises 14 residues. V dropped 4 bases and J dropped 0 bases, with 7 bases sitting between them. Germline lookup yields CDR1 ENHRY and CDR2 SYGVKD. The CDR3 sequence: CAISGTNSNQPQHF. The DNA for the CDR3 is TGTGCCATCAGTGGCACTAATAGCAATCAGCCCCAGCATTTT.

The chain joins TRBV7-9 to TRBJ1-1, with D perhaps TRBD1 (5 bases). Germline assignment: CDR1 SEHNR and CDR2 FQNEAQ (reference sequence). This CDR3 is 14 amino acids long. The germline V and J ends were trimmed by 5 bases and 4 bases, with 14 bases remaining between them. CDR3 bases: TGTGCCAGCAGCGGGCCGGGGCCGAGCACTGAAGCTTTCTTT. Amino acids: CASSGPGPSTEAFF. The variable domain in full, with the rest retrieved from reference TRBV7-9 and TRBJ1-1, is DTGVSQNPRHKITKRGQNVTFRCDPISEHNRLYWYRQTLGQGPEFLTYFQNEAQLEKSRLLSDRFSAERPKGSFSTLEIQRTEQGDSAMYLCASSGPGPSTEAFFGQGTRLTVV.

The V and J genes are TRBV16 and TRBJ1-1; D unresolved. This CDR3 contains 13 residues. The V end was cut by 2 bases, the J end by 0 bases, with 4 bases between. The germline gives CDR1 KGHSY, CDR2 FQNENV. CDR3 protein: CASSQLVNTEAFF. The CDR3 region has the DNA TGTGCCAGCAGCCAACTGGTGAACACTGAAGCTTTCTTT.

This chain connects TRBV29-1 to TRBJ1-1; no clear D. This CDR3 has 13 residues. CDR1 is SQVTM and CDR2 is ANQGSEA in the germline V gene. Trimming cost V 1 base and J 0 bases, with 6 bases left between them. CDR3 in amino acids: CSVEASLNTEAFF. The CDR3 bases are TGCAGCGTTGAAGCTTCATTGAACACTGAAGCTTTCTTT. Together with reference TRBV29-1 and TRBJ1-1, the CDR3 gives the full variable domain: SAVISQKPSRDICQRGTSLTIQCQVDSQVTMMFWYRQQPGQSLTLIATANQGSEATYESGFVIDKFPISRPNLTFSTLTVSNMSPEDSSIYLCSVEASLNTEAFFGQGTRLTVV.

The chain links TRBV14 to TRBJ2-5; possibly TRBD1 for D (5 bases). Germline V lookup: CDR1 SGHDN, CDR2 FVKESK. This CDR3 is 14 amino acids long. Trimming took off 4 bases at V and 7 bases at J, with 16 bases between the two ends. CDR3 sequence reads: CASSLQGPLGTQYF. DNA for the CDR3: TGTGCCAGCAGCCTCCAGGGTCCCCTAGGGACCCAGTACTTC. Full variable domain (rest looked up from reference TRBV14 and TRBJ2-5): EAGVTQFPSHSVIEKGQTVTLRCDPISGHDNLYWYRRVMGKEIKFLLHFVKESKQDESGMPNNRFLAERTGGTYSTLKVQPAELEDSGVYFCASSLQGPLGTQYFGPGTRLLVL.

Remarks on this clone: A read error may produce the germline difference seen at one junction end. The chain joins TRBV5-3 to TRBJ2-3; 9 bases match TRBD1. TRBV5-3 is flagged as an ORF with uncertain function. The CDR3 is 15 amino acids. The CDR3 DNA sequence: TGTGCCAGCAGCTTGGGACAGGGAAGCACAGATACGCAGTATTTT. It codes for CASSLGQGSTDTQYF.

The chain couples TRBV5-1 to TRBJ2-2; possibly TRBD1 for D (6 bases). CDR1 is SGHRS and CDR2 is YFSETQ in the germline V gene. The length of the CDR3 is 16 residues. V shed 0 bases and J shed 3 bases, with 12 bases lying between them. The CDR3 DNA reads as TGCGCCAGCAGCTTGGCAGGGGAGACGGACACCGGGGAGCTGTTTTTT. Its protein is CASSLAGETDTGELFF.

The V call is TRBV6-1, the J call TRBJ2-3, with D uncertain. The length of the CDR3 is 15 residues. Trimming cost V 3 bases and J 1 base, with 11 bases left between them. Germline V CDR1 and CDR2: MNHNS, SASEGT. The CDR3 nucleotides are TGTGCCAGCAGTGATAGGCCTTTCCGCACAGATACGCAGTATTTT. Amino acids: CASSDRPFRTDTQYF.

This clone was seen a few times. The J gene is TRBJ1-2, the V gene TRBV2, with D possibly TRBD1 on 6 matching bases. CDR1 and CDR2 (germline): SNHLY, FYNNEI. The CDR3 contains 12 residues. V lost 8 bases and J 4 bases, leaving 11 bases between the germline ends. The CDR3 DNA follows: TGTGCCAGCCTAACAGGGACCTATGGCTACACCTTC. Translating it yields CASLTGTYGYTF.

The rearrangement links TRBV7-2 to TRBJ2-7; 8 nucleotides agree with TRBD2. Looked up from germline, CDR1 is SGHTA and CDR2 is FQGNSA. CDR3 size: 14 residues. The ends lost 0 bases at V and 6 bases at J; junction bases unmatched: 4. CDR3 sequence (DNA): TGTGCCAGCAGCTTAGCAGCGGGGGTGGGCGAGCAGTACTTC. Its translation: CASSLAAGVGEQYF.

The sample holds a few counts of this clone. The rearrangement links TRBV7-9 to TRBJ2-7; TRBD2 matches 13 bases. This CDR3 comprises 18 residues. The V gene's germline CDR1 is SEHNR and CDR2 FQNEAQ (reference sequence). The V and J ends lost 5 bases and 5 bases, in that order; junction bases with no gene match: 15. The CDR3 sequence: CASSPTRPGTSGIDEQYF. As DNA, the CDR3 is TGTGCCAGCAGCCCGACGCGACCGGGGACTAGCGGGATCGACGAGCAGTACTTC.

The genes are TRBV2 and TRBJ2-5; TRBD2 matches 10 bases. The J call may be mistaken, given a closer DNA end match to TRBJ2-7. The CDR3 loop spans 14 amino acids. Per the germline V gene, CDR1 is SNHLY and CDR2 is FYNNEI. CDR3 in amino acids: CASSVETSGYEQYF. In nucleotides, the CDR3 is TGTGCCAGCAGTGTAGAGACTAGCGGGTACGAGCAGTACTTC.

This clone was found once. The chain links TRBV6-1 to TRBJ2-3; D is uncertain. Germline loops: CDR1 MNHNS, CDR2 SASEGT. The V gene lost 0 bases and the J gene lost 0 bases, with 7 bases spanning the gap. The CDR3 is 15 amino acids. The CDR3: CASSEAWYSTDTQYF. Written as DNA, the CDR3 is TGTGCCAGCAGTGAAGCGTGGTATAGCACAGATACGCAGTATTTT.